Presented here are 7 T cell receptor beta chains from one specimen sequenced in a study of OX40 agonist ivuxolimab in advanced cancers. The table came from immunoSEQ multiplex PCR; TCRdb's copy has only in-frame clones and leaves some out. The sample consists of 90,000 to 100,000 clones, roughly 95% of them appearing once. The sequenced sample was CD4+ or CD8+ T cells sorted from blood, obtained in a trial of the OX40 agonist ivuxolimab. These receptor sequences come from an adult with an advanced solid tumor such as melanoma, head and neck, liver or kidney cancer.

The V gene is TRBV19, the J gene TRBJ2-1; D is uncertain. Trimming removed 5 bases from V and 8 bases from J, with 10 bases in between. This CDR3 has 12 residues. Germline CDR1 and CDR2: LNHDA and SQIVND (reference sequence). The CDR3 spells CASSPYGDEQFF. Here the CDR3 DNA reads TGTGCCAGTAGTCCGTATGGCGATGAGCAGTTCTTC.

This rearrangement joins TRBV4-1 to TRBJ2-7; 13 nucleotides match TRBD2. CDR1 and CDR2 (germline): MGHRA, YSYEKL. Trimming took 4 bases from V and 2 from J; bases not matched to a gene: 2. The CDR3 extends over 15 amino acids. The CDR3 DNA sequence: TGCGCCAGCAGCCTGGGACTAGCGGGAACCTACGAGCAGTACTTC. Its protein product is CASSLGLAGTYEQYF.

This rearrangement joins TRBV7-9 to TRBJ2-5, with D possibly TRBD1 on 6 matching bases. The germline V gene encodes CDR1 SEHNR and CDR2 FQNEAQ (reference sequence). Between the trimmed V and J ends, which lost 5 bases and 3 bases, there was a span of 13 bases. The CDR3 spans 14 residues. The CDR3 region is CASSPWTAEETQYF. CDR3 coding DNA: TGTGCCAGCAGCCCGTGGACAGCAGAAGAGACCCAGTACTTC.

In this sample, this clone turned up once. The genes are TRBV11-2 and TRBJ2-2; perhaps TRBD2 as D (5 bases). The V end lost 0 bases, the J end lost 3 bases, and 11 bases lay between the germline ends. Germline CDR1 and CDR2: SGHAT and FQNNGV. The CDR3 spans 16 residues. CDR3 sequence reads: CASSLDQPADTGELFF. CDR3 bases: TGTGCCAGCAGCTTAGATCAGCCAGCGGACACCGGGGAGCTGTTTTTT.

The chain recombines TRBV7-9 with TRBJ2-7, with D unclear. CDR3 size: 14 residues. CDR1 SEHNR and CDR2 FQNEAQ come from the germline V gene (reference sequence). V was clipped by 4 bases and J by 3 bases, with 13 bases between them. The CDR3 DNA follows: TGTGCCAGCAGCTCGATGGAAGTAAGCTACGAGCAGTACTTC. As protein: CASSSMEVSYEQYF.

DNA for the CDR3: TGTGCCAGTAGTATAATTGGTGTTTCGGCAGATCAGCCCCAGCATTTT. It translates to CASSIIGVSADQPQHF. The chain has TRBV19 and TRBJ1-5; no reliable D call. CDR3 length: 16 residues. Per the germline V gene, CDR1 is LNHDA and CDR2 is SQIVND (reference sequence). V was shortened by 2 bases and J by 5 bases, with 16 bases between the two germline ends.

The rearrangement links TRBV5-1 to TRBJ2-7, with unresolved D. In germline, CDR1 is SGHRS, CDR2 YFSETQ. Trimming pared 4 bases from V and 2 bases from J, leaving 19 bases between. The CDR3 is made up of 16 amino acids. DNA for the CDR3: TGCGCCAGCAGCGTACCCCGCTCGGGCCCAGCCTACGAGCAGTACTTC. Amino acids: CASSVPRSGPAYEQYF.